The present TCR beta chain was sequenced within a study of T-cell memory formation after mild COVID-19. Barcoded TCR alpha and TCR beta cDNA libraries with UMIs came from 5'RACE using constant-segment primers. MiXCR, applied by TCRdb to the 5' RACE reads, yields one record per CDR3 protein. In the table there are under 600,000 distinct CDR3 sequences, roughly 20% of which are singletons. This clonotype was counted only a few times. V lost 3 bases to trimming and J lost 4 bases; unmatched junction nucleotides: 5. The CDR3 is 16 residues long. The germline V gene has CDR1 SGDLS and CDR2 YYNGEE. This receptor was taken from an adult woman who had mild COVID-19 (a few samples of this study predate the infection). Cell type and time point are not known. This chain uses TRBV9 with TRBJ2-2; 11 bases match TRBD2. The sequenced material came from PBMCs or a T cell subset sorted from them (not recorded which). The CDR3 sequence: CASSGSGGESTGELFF. The CDR3, as DNA: TGTGCCAGCAGCGGTAGCGGGGGGGAGAGCACCGGGGAGCTGTTTTTT. The complete variable domain, with remaining parts taken from reference TRBV9 and TRBJ2-2, reads DSGVTQTPKHLITATGQRVTLRCSPRSGDLSVYWYQQSLDQGLQFLIQYYNGEERAKGNILERFSAQQFPDLHSELNLSSLELGDSALYFCASSGSGGESTGELFFGEGSRLTVL.